This TCR beta chain was identified in a study of cytomegalovirus exposure and HLA in healthy donors (dated by TCRdb to the late 2010s). In the study overall: An earlier analysis of 587 of the donors reported 276 Gb of sequence data and around 120 million unique TCR beta sequences obtained from 150 million to 200 million T cells. The study profiled the T cell repertoires of under 850 subjects by immunosequencing and related them to cytomegalovirus serostatus. A separate validation cohort of approximately 120 different subjects was used in addition to the 666-subject first cohort. Among the approximately 400 genotyped donors, more than 70% belonged to the genetic ancestry cluster associated with self-reported Caucasian donors. An early release covering roughly 600 HLA-typed donors comprised approximately 290 gigabases of sequencing data and tens of millions of unique TCR sequences. High-throughput TCR immunosequencing, statistical association of individual TCRs with disease status, and machine learning were combined to predict cytomegalovirus infection status. Across some 400 genotyped donors of the cohort, an average of about 250,000 unique TCR beta nucleotide sequences per donor were sequenced, and 15% to 20% of those sequences were non-productive. Donor age, sex, ethnicity and CMV serostatus were compiled alongside the repertoire data. A later analysis re-examined previously published TCR beta repertoires from over 500 donors and added high-resolution HLA genotyping to investigate patterns of TCR occurrence. Both class I and class II loci were covered by HLA typing, at four-digit resolution. Roughly 5 DR-DQ haplotypes were handled as single units for association and clustering, since linkage in the cohort was strong. The aim of the study was to test whether cataloging public T cell receptors could identify signatures of past pathogen exposure. The number of typed donors differed by locus: 629-630 for A, B, C, DRB1 and DQB1; some 540 for DQA1; approximately 600 for DPA1; and 450 to 480 for DPB1. A later genetic analysis took genome-wide SNP genotypes for about 55% of the roughly 670 donors and used that subset as a discovery cohort. To decide whether each TCR beta V gene segment behaved as functional or pseudogenic, an earlier analysis of some 580 of the donors relied on high-throughput TCR beta sequencing. Rather than using new phenotypic data, the later analysis identified candidate immune exposures from TCR beta sequences and from how often those sequences occurred across donors. All discovery cohort repertoires had been generated on a single sequencing platform. On the study overall, not on this receptor specifically: Three of the identified cytomegalovirus-associated TCR beta chains were confirmed in vitro to be specific for cytomegalovirus antigens. A further reported finding was that TCR beta sequences accurately predicted the HLA-A and HLA-B alleles for most subjects in the first cohort. It was suggested by the authors that the approach could potentially be generalized to other disease states and immunological phenotypes. According to a later analysis, TCR association rates differed among HLA loci, with DRB1 alleles showing the most associated TCRs and HLA-C alleles showing the fewest. A later analysis reported that several top co-occurrence clusters appeared linked to parvovirus B19, influenza, CMV and Epstein-Barr virus. Because HLA typing was unavailable for some donors at each locus, only the typed subset was used in association tests. The classifier was reported to diagnose cytomegalovirus status with high specificity and sensitivity in both the original and validation cohorts. When HLA alleles, especially DR and DQ, strongly co-occurred, attributing TCR associations to individual alleles was difficult. Over 15 rarely observed V segments, including chromosome 9 orphons, were excluded from the earlier analysis of about 500 of the donors because counts were too low. Most TCR sequences were observed very rarely across donors, whereas some public TCRs were present in many individuals. Linkage disequilibrium might explain the correlated functional status among segregating V segments, but an unknown experimental factor could not be excluded. In a later analysis, HLA-associated TCR beta chains showed more clonal expansion and lower generation probabilities than non-associated chains that were equally common. A cluster of highly shared sequence variants was judged likely to represent a technical artifact of the sequencing pipeline. Some IMGT-functional V segments, including TRBV6-2 and TRBV6-3, could not be distinguished by the 87-base-pair reads and were therefore excluded. In an earlier analysis of 587 of the donors, most TCR beta V segments were observed in productive rearrangements about 90% or about 30% of the time, broadly matching IMGT annotations. This cohort had only TCR beta chains sequenced, and the lack of alpha or paired-chain data limited which features could be detected. In a later analysis, most CMV-associated TCR beta chains were found to appear HLA-restricted, with HLA associations seemingly driven largely by CMV exposure. Compared with the roughly 670-donor mean, donors in an Asian-associated ancestry cluster had fewer N-insertions in productive TCRs, according to a later genetic analysis. Roughly uniform sequencing depth across donors was assumed in presence/absence analyses, although this assumption may not hold. A total of some 180 TCR beta chains were listed by the study as associated with cytomegalovirus. The only immune exposure information available for the cohort was CMV serostatus. An association between a missense DCLRE1C variant and V-gene and J-gene trimming of TCR beta chains was found in a later genetic analysis and replicated in an independent cohort. In a later analysis, about 16,000 TCR beta sequences were associated with specific HLA alleles at a false discovery rate of 0.05.

The library was generated by the immunoSEQ multiplex PCR assay. The multiplex PCR relied on a mix of 60 forward primers for TCR Vbeta segments and 13 reverse primers for TCR Jbeta segments. The CDR3 region of rearranged TCR beta genes was amplified from genomic DNA by a multiplex PCR assay. The amplified TCR beta libraries were sequenced on the Illumina HiSeq System as 87-base-pair reads. The authors processed their data as follows. A later analysis counted tens of millions of unique TCR beta chains across the 650 to 700 repertoires, and roughly 9.9 million of these chains were shared by at least two donors. Raw reads were error-corrected and collapsed into unique sequences with a nearest-neighbor algorithm that merged closely related sequences to remove PCR and sequencing errors. To assign V, D and J gene segments, CDR3 sequences were aligned to IMGT reference sequences. For a sequence to be retained, a match of at least six nucleotides was required to both a V gene segment and a J gene segment. Rearrangements were classified as productive when the CDR3 lacked stop codons and remained in frame with V and J, and all other rearrangements were classified as non-productive. CDR3 was defined according to IMGT convention as the region running from the second conserved V-encoded cysteine to the conserved J-encoded phenylalanine. Sequences without an unambiguous match to a single V gene segment were excluded from the earlier analysis of about 630 of the donors. In an earlier analysis of 500 to 750 of the donors, V segments were called functional above 56.7% productive rearrangements and were called segregating when the between-donor standard deviation exceeded 5%. A statistical classification framework was developed to diagnose cytomegalovirus status using the catalog of TCR beta chain sequences. A later analysis assigned V and J genes by comparing TCR nucleotide sequences with IMGT/GENE-DB human TR gene sequences. The TCRdist pipeline was used in a later analysis to assign CDR3 sequences and most-parsimonious VDJ recombination scenarios. In a later analysis, each TCR beta chain was defined by its CDR3 amino acid sequence together with its V-gene family, and reads lacking a unique V-gene family were excluded. In a later analysis, 450 to 600 highly shared, low-generation-probability nucleotide sequences were removed to address suspected cross-contamination and a sequencing artifact. In a later analysis, a clonal expansion index for each public chain was calculated from normalized within-repertoire ranks of inferred template counts. In a later analysis, generation probabilities were computed with a VDJ recombination model fitted to out-of-frame rearrangements, and the resulting probabilities were checked against IGoR. In a later analysis, hypergeometric tests were used to score TCR-TCR, TCR-HLA and TCR-CMV co-occurrence, with a repertoire-size bias correction applied to TCR pairs. To estimate false discovery rates, a later analysis permuted the HLA or CMV assignments 20 times. In a later analysis, co-occurring TCRs were grouped using DBSCAN, with TCRdist sequence similarity added in when clustering inside HLA-allele-positive subsets. For co-occurrence clustering, repertoires with fewer than 30,000 or more than 120,000 public chains were excluded, along with several repertoires with anomalous nucleotide sharing. Drawn from immuneACCESS, this table holds only the in-frame rearrangements with V and J called that TCRdb kept. Clones are partly lost; checked studies trace under half to an unresolved V gene and leave the rest unexplained. V, J and clone size are taken as reported in that table, and D and trimming were inferred from the DNA itself. The sample table shows about 90,000 clones, and about three fifths are seen once. 3.9% of the sample is taken by the ten largest.

Only a few counts were recorded for this clone. The target of this receptor is not known. No clone much larger than this one lies a single base away; base qualities are absent. Its CDR3 holds 15 amino acids, cysteine through phenylalanine. Solely the CDR3 DNA is kept, with 45 bases framed from the first base. CDR1 and CDR2, looked up from the germline V gene (reference sequence), are MNHNY and SVGAGI. V is cut by 4 bases and J by 0 bases, and the space between the germline ends is 10 bases. In total, fewer than 750 healthy bone marrow donors made up the cohort. Cohort members were all nominally healthy when sampled, although unrecorded immune exposures were likely present. The donor was CMV seronegative and belonged to the group of over 300 seronegative cohort members. A peripheral blood sample was collected from each donor, and TCR beta sequencing was performed on peripheral blood mononuclear cells. The Qiagen DNeasy Blood Extraction Kit was used to extract genomic DNA from the blood cell samples.

The chain employs TRBV6-6 and TRBJ2-4, and TRBD1 may be the D gene, going by 6 matching bases. The receptor comes from a man between 25 and 39 years old in good health and CMV-seronegative. The source material was PBMCs. The DNA reads TGTGCCAGCAGTTCCCAGGGGATAGCCAAAAACATTCAGTACTTC. Its amino acids are CASSSQGIAKNIQYF.